The 21 T cell receptor beta chains reported below all come from one sample, sequenced in a study of cytomegalovirus exposure and HLA in healthy donors (TCRdb year 2017). Libraries came from the immunoSEQ multiplex PCR assay. In its TCRdb copy, this immuneACCESS table keeps in-frame sequences only and misses some clones. Where compared with another copy, unresolved V genes explain less than half of these, and the others have no known cause. For this sample the table gives about 220,000 clones, of which under 95% were detected only once. 1% to 1.2% of the sample rests with the top ten. The sample was PBMCs. These receptors were obtained from a woman in her late teens or twenties in good health and CMV-seronegative.

This chain links TRBV6-5 with TRBJ2-7, with 9 nucleotides matching TRBD1. V gave up 4 bases and J gave up 3 bases; unmatched junction bases: 10. The V gene's germline CDR1 is MNHEY and CDR2 SVGAGI. The length of the CDR3 is 16 residues. Here the CDR3 reads CASSSPRGTGYYEQYF. The CDR3 DNA reads as TGTGCCAGCAGTTCCCCCAGGGGGACAGGGTACTACGAGCAGTACTTC.

In its sample, this clone was seen a few times. The V call is TRBV6-6, the J call TRBJ2-7; 7 nucleotides align to TRBD1. J was trimmed by 3 bases and V by 2 bases; bases with no gene match: 4. Germline V CDR1 and CDR2: MNHNY, SVGAGI (reference sequence). This CDR3 comprises 14 residues. Here the CDR3 DNA reads TGTGCCAGCAGTTACCAGGGGGAAGACTACGAGCAGTACTTC. Its translation: CASSYQGEDYEQYF.

The DNA of the CDR3 is TGCAGCGTTATGACTAGCGGGAGGTCCATGCCCTACAATGAGCAGTTCTTC. Its translation is CSVMTSGRSMPYNEQFF. The chain uses TRBV29-1 and TRBJ2-1, with 13 bases aligning to TRBD2. The CDR3 is 17 residues long. Trimming removed 5 bases from V and 2 bases from J; junction bases left unmatched: 9. From germline, CDR1 is SQVTM and CDR2 ANQGSEA.

CDR3 nucleotides: TGTGCCAGCAGTCCTACCCTAGGACAGGACAATCAGCCCCAGCATTTT. Translating it yields CASSPTLGQDNQPQHF. The gene calls are TRBV6-6 and TRBJ1-5; 7 bases line up with TRBD1. The V gene end was trimmed by 5 bases and the J gene end by 3 bases; junction bases not matched to a gene: 10. The CDR3 is made up of 16 amino acids. Germline loops: CDR1 MNHNY, CDR2 SVGAGI (reference sequence).

The chain links TRBV5-1 to TRBJ2-2; D unresolved. Germline V lookup: CDR1 SGHRS, CDR2 YFSETQ. The CDR3 sequence is 15 residues long. V lost 2 bases and J 2 bases, leaving 10 bases between the germline ends. DNA of the CDR3: TGCGCCAGCAGCTTACAGACCGTTAACACCGGGGAGCTGTTTTTT. This gives the protein CASSLQTVNTGELFF.

This chain connects TRBV2 to TRBJ1-3; D uncertain. The germline V gene has CDR1 SNHLY and CDR2 FYNNEI. CDR3 length: 16 residues. V was clipped by 0 bases and J by 3 bases, with 12 bases between them. CDR3 residues: CASSEAARVIGNTIYF. CDR3 coding DNA: TGTGCCAGCAGTGAAGCAGCCCGGGTCATTGGAAACACCATATATTTT.

This clone was detected once. This sequence joins TRBV2 and TRBJ2-5; a possible D gene is TRBD2 (5 bases). Trimming shortened V by 3 bases and J by 8 bases, and 13 bases separated the two germline ends. Germline CDR1 reads SNHLY; CDR2 reads FYNNEI. The CDR3 has 13 amino acids. The CDR3 DNA follows: TGTGCCAGCAGTGACCGGCCCCGGGAAACCCAGTACTTC. Protein product: CASSDRPRETQYF.

The CDR3 sequence: CASSLGLGAYTEAFF. The DNA for the CDR3 is TGCGCCAGCAGCTTGGGATTGGGGGCGTACACTGAAGCTTTCTTT. V usage is TRBV5-1 and J usage is TRBJ1-1; tentative D call: TRBD1 (6 bases). This CDR3 is built from 15 residues. The V end was cut by 0 bases, the J end by 3 bases, with 12 bases between. CDR1 and CDR2 from the germline V gene are SGHRS and YFSETQ.

The count of this clone is one. J is TRBJ1-1 and V is TRBV5-1; tentative D call: TRBD1 (5 bases). Germline V gene sequence: CDR1 SGHRS, CDR2 YFSETQ. Between the trimmed V and J ends, which lost 5 bases and 1 base, there was a span of 15 bases. The CDR3 is 15 residues long. The CDR3 is CASRLGAGSNTEAFF. In DNA form, the CDR3 reads TGCGCCAGCAGGCTAGGGGCGGGGTCGAACACTGAAGCTTTCTTT.

The V call is TRBV29-1, the J call TRBJ1-5; possibly TRBD1 for D (6 bases). Trimming removed 6 bases at V and 4 bases at J, with 22 bases between. CDR1 and CDR2 (germline): SQVTM, ANQGSEA. The CDR3 consists of 16 residues. The CDR3, as DNA: TGCAGCGTCGCCACCTATAAGGACAGCCTAAATCAGCCCCAGCATTTT. This sequence encodes CSVATYKDSLNQPQHF.

This chain links TRBV30 with TRBJ1-2; 8 bases agree with TRBD1. Germline CDR1 reads GTSNPN; CDR2 reads SVGIG (reference sequence). The CDR3 length is 14 residues. V lost 3 bases to trimming and J lost 3 bases; unmatched junction nucleotides: 6. The CDR3 sequence is CAWREQGEYYGYTF. The CDR3 DNA reads as TGTGCCTGGAGGGAACAGGGGGAATACTATGGCTACACCTTC.

V gene TRBV7-6 combines with J gene TRBJ2-7, with 10 bases aligning to TRBD1. The CDR3 totals 14 residues. The junction had 3 bases not matched to a gene; V was cut back by 2 bases and J by 5 bases. Germline loops: CDR1 SGHVS, CDR2 FNYEAQ. The chain's CDR3 is CASSLRQGANEQYF. The CDR3 DNA is TGTGCCAGCAGCTTACGACAGGGGGCAAACGAGCAGTACTTC.

This clone has ten or more counts. This rearrangement joins TRBV28 to TRBJ2-7; TRBD2 matches 10 bases. CDR1 MDHEN and CDR2 SYDVKM come from the germline V gene. V lost 3 bases and J lost 2; bases outside the gene matches: 4. The length of the CDR3 is 15 residues. The CDR3 sequence is CASSFIGLAAYEQYF. CDR3 nucleotides: TGTGCCAGCAGTTTTATTGGACTAGCGGCCTACGAGCAGTACTTC.

CDR3 amino acids: CATLSRQEENTEAFF. Here the CDR3 DNA reads TGTGCCACCTTATCGAGGCAGGAGGAAAACACTGAAGCTTTCTTT. This sequence joins TRBV18 and TRBJ1-1; D is uncertain. V lost 10 bases to trimming and J lost 2 bases, with 20 bases between them. CDR1 and CDR2 (germline): KGHSH, LQKENI. The CDR3 extends over 15 amino acids.

This clone was seen a single time. The chain recombines TRBV10-3 with TRBJ2-5; 13 bases are shared with TRBD2. The CDR3 has 18 residues. With 6 bases clipped from V and 3 bases from J, the junction kept 13 bases outside the gene matches. CDR1 is ENHRY, CDR2 SYGVKD, per germline. CDR3 in DNA: TGTGCCATCAGCGATTTTATGACTAGCGGGAGGATTAAAGAGACCCAGTACTTC. It translates to CAISDFMTSGRIKETQYF.

The V and J genes are TRBV28 and TRBJ1-1; 11 positions agree with TRBD1. V shed 1 base, J shed 5 bases, and the junction held 6 bases outside the gene matches. Germline V CDR1 and CDR2: MDHEN, SYDVKM. This CDR3 region has 16 residues. CDR3 in amino acids: CASSLSLGQGATEAFF. CDR3 bases: TGTGCCAGCAGTTTATCCCTAGGACAGGGGGCGACTGAAGCTTTCTTT. Supplemented by reference TRBV28 and TRBJ1-1, the full variable domain reads DVKVTQSSRYLVKRTGEKVFLECVQDMDHENMFWYRQDPGLGLRLIYFSYDVKMKEKGDIPEGYSVSREKKERFSLILESASTNQTSMYLCASSLSLGQGATEAFFGQGTRLTVV.

For the CDR3, the DNA is TGTGCCAGCAGTACCTCACAGTACAATGAGCAGTTCTTC. It is translated as CASSTSQYNEQFF. The genes are TRBV27 and TRBJ2-1; D gene ambiguous. Trimming cost V 5 bases and J 4 bases, with 9 bases left between them. The CDR3 runs 13 residues. Germline V lookup: CDR1 MNHEY, CDR2 SMNVEV (reference sequence).

At least ten counts were recorded for this clone. V is TRBV2 and J is TRBJ2-7; 9 positions agree with TRBD2. V shed 4 bases and J 3 bases; nucleotides not matched to a gene: 4. The CDR3 consists of 14 residues. Germline CDR1 SNHLY, CDR2 FYNNEI. For the CDR3, the DNA is TGTGCCAGCAGTGTAATTAGCGGGAGCTACGAGCAGTACTTC. Protein sequence: CASSVISGSYEQYF.

The chain is built from TRBV6-5 and TRBJ2-7; no definite D call. V lost 7 bases to trimming and J lost 2 bases, with 12 bases between them. This CDR3 spans 13 amino acids. Germline assignment: CDR1 MNHEY and CDR2 SVGAGI. This CDR3 reads CASTRANPYEQYF. DNA for the CDR3: TGTGCCAGCACCCGAGCGAACCCCTACGAGCAGTACTTC.

The CDR3 DNA sequence: TGTGCCAGCAGCCAATCGACTAGCGGGAGAAGGCACGAGCAGTACTTC. Amino acid sequence: CASSQSTSGRRHEQYF. This chain uses TRBV4-2 with TRBJ2-7; 12 nucleotides agree with TRBD2. The CDR3 sequence is 16 residues long. V shed 2 bases, J shed 5 bases, and the junction held 7 bases outside the gene matches. In germline, CDR1 is LGHNA, CDR2 YNFKEQ.

V and J are TRBV5-4 and TRBJ1-1; 10 nucleotides match TRBD1. This CDR3 contains 16 residues. Germline V gene lookup returns CDR1 SGHNT and CDR2 YYREEE (reference sequence). V gave up 5 bases and J gave up 3 bases; unmatched junction bases: 10. The CDR3: CASRDRDRGAYTEAFF. CDR3 in DNA: TGTGCCAGCAGGGATAGGGACAGGGGCGCATACACTGAAGCTTTCTTT.